Shown below are 15 T cell receptor beta chains from a single sample sequenced in a study of blood T cell repertoires in COVID-19. Sequencing used immunoSEQ multiplex PCR; TCRdb keeps in-frame clones, though not all of them. The sample yields about 320,000 clones, more than 70% seen once. Sequencing input: peripheral blood. These receptors all come from a man aged 18 to 29 who had recovered from COVID-19.

This clone was detected once. The genes are TRBV18 and TRBJ2-2, with TRBD1 matching over 10 bases. CDR3 length: 18 amino acids. Trimming removed 4 bases from V and 2 bases from J; junction bases left unmatched: 10. In germline, CDR1 is KGHSH, CDR2 LQKENI. The CDR3 nucleotides read TGTGCCAGCTCACGCTCGGGACAGGGGCCCCTCAACACCGGGGAGCTGTTTTTT. This gives the protein CASSRSGQGPLNTGELFF.

This clone was seen once. V and J are TRBV10-3 and TRBJ2-7, with 10 bases identical to TRBD2. The CDR3 totals 13 residues. V lost 3 bases to trimming and J lost 7 bases; unmatched junction nucleotides: 3. Germline loops: CDR1 ENHRY, CDR2 SYGVKD. CDR3: CAISDAAGGEQYF. CDR3 in DNA: TGTGCCATCAGTGACGCAGCGGGAGGGGAGCAGTACTTC.

This chain uses TRBV12-5 with TRBJ2-7, with 7 bases aligning to TRBD2. Germline V gives CDR1 LGHNT, CDR2 FRNRAP. The CDR3 runs to 13 residues. V was clipped by 6 bases and J by 6 bases; unmatched bases: 8. The CDR3, as DNA: TGTGCTAGTGGGGTTGGGGGGGTCTCCGAGCAGTACTTC. This gives the protein CASGVGGVSEQYF.

This chain connects TRBV27 to TRBJ2-2; possible D gene TRBD2, 6 bases. The CDR3 loop spans 15 amino acids. The V gene lost 8 bases and the J gene lost 3 bases, with 16 bases spanning the gap. Germline lookup yields CDR1 MNHEY and CDR2 SMNVEV (reference sequence). The CDR3 DNA is TGTGCCAGCGCTCAGGGTGGGGGGTACACCGGGGAGCTGTTTTTT. It yields the protein CASAQGGGYTGELFF.

This clone was detected once. The rearrangement links TRBV27 to TRBJ1-4; TRBD1 aligns across 11 bases. CDR1 is MNHEY and CDR2 is SMNVEV in the germline V gene (reference sequence). J gave up 7 bases and V 6 bases, and 7 bases lay outside the gene matches. The CDR3 loop spans 15 amino acids. The CDR3 loop reads CASRSTGTGGEKLFF. DNA for the CDR3: TGTGCCAGCAGGTCCACCGGGACAGGGGGTGAAAAACTGTTTTTT. Complete variable domain (other parts from reference TRBV27 and TRBJ1-4): EAQVTQNPRYLITVTGKKLTVTCSQNMNHEYMSWYRQDPGLGLRQIYYSMNVEVTDKGDVPEGYKVSRKEKRNFPLILESPSPNQTSLYFCASRSTGTGGEKLFFGSGTQLSVL.

The rearrangement joins TRBV18 to TRBJ1-1; 7 bases match TRBD1. The germline V gene encodes CDR1 KGHSH and CDR2 LQKENI. With V trimmed by 3 bases and J by 4 bases, 5 bases remained unmatched. The CDR3 loop spans 14 amino acids. CDR3 DNA sequence: TGTGCCAGCTCACCGGGACAGTCGGCCACTGAAGCTTTCTTT. Amino acid sequence: CASSPGQSATEAFF.

This chain connects TRBV7-9 to TRBJ2-2; D is unclear. Trimming removed 5 bases at V and 5 bases at J, with 21 bases between. The germline V gene encodes CDR1 SEHNR and CDR2 FQNEAQ (reference sequence). The CDR3 runs 17 residues. CDR3 sequence reads: CASSLPAGRSNTGELFF. The CDR3 DNA reads as TGTGCCAGCAGCCTACCCGCCGGTAGGAGTAATACCGGGGAGCTGTTTTTT.

V and J are TRBV6-1 and TRBJ1-4, with 7 bases fitting TRBD1. The CDR3 sequence is 15 residues long. Germline loops: CDR1 MNHNS, CDR2 SASEGT. Trimming removed 3 bases from V and 3 bases from J; junction bases left unmatched: 4. The CDR3 protein is CASSEAGTANEKLFF. The DNA for the CDR3 is TGTGCCAGCAGTGAGGCCGGGACAGCTAATGAAAAACTGTTTTTT.

The V gene is TRBV5-1, the J gene TRBJ2-7; weak D call: TRBD2 (6 bases). The CDR3 consists of 17 residues. Trimming stripped 1 base from V and 2 bases from J, with 19 bases between. Per germline, CDR1 SGHRS and CDR2 YFSETQ. This chain's CDR3 is CASSLWEPGLQAYEQYF. The CDR3, as DNA: TGCGCCAGCAGCTTGTGGGAGCCGGGACTGCAGGCCTACGAGCAGTACTTC.

V gene TRBV13 combines with J gene TRBJ2-1, with 9 bases aligning to TRBD1. V lost 5 bases and J lost 4; bases outside the gene matches: 3. From germline, CDR1 is PRHDT and CDR2 FYEKMQ (reference sequence). The CDR3 sequence is 14 residues long. This CDR3 reads CASSGQGTYNEQFF. Written as DNA, the CDR3 is TGTGCCAGCAGCGGACAGGGGACATACAATGAGCAGTTCTTC.

This chain joins TRBV5-1 and TRBJ2-7; D may be TRBD2 (6 bases). The CDR3 covers 16 residues. V was trimmed by 0 bases and J by 3 bases, leaving 16 bases between them. Germline V gene lookup returns CDR1 SGHRS and CDR2 YFSETQ. The CDR3, as DNA: TGCGCCAGCAGCTTGGGTCCTGGGGGACTGAACTACGAGCAGTACTTC. Translation gives CASSLGPGGLNYEQYF.

The rearrangement links TRBV29-1 to TRBJ2-1; D is uncertain. V shed 3 bases and J shed 3 bases, with 6 bases lying between them. This CDR3 spans 12 amino acids. Germline loops: CDR1 SQVTM, CDR2 ANQGSEA. The CDR3 coding sequence is TGCAGCGTTGATCCAGACTACAATGAGCAGTTCTTC. It encodes CSVDPDYNEQFF.

This chain links TRBV19 with TRBJ1-3, with 8 positions matching TRBD1. With V trimmed by 11 bases and J by 2 bases, 8 bases remained unmatched. The CDR3 has 14 amino acids. CDR1 is LNHDA and CDR2 is SQIVND in the germline V gene (reference sequence). The chain's CDR3 is CAGGTGSAGNTIYF. CDR3 DNA: TGTGCCGGGGGGACAGGTTCGGCTGGAAACACCATATATTTT.

This clone was found many times. This chain joins TRBV7-6 and TRBJ1-2; 7 nucleotides agree with TRBD1. The V segment lost 4 bases and the J segment 2 bases; nucleotides outside the gene matches: 4. The CDR3 extends over 14 amino acids. Per the germline V gene, CDR1 is SGHVS and CDR2 is FNYEAQ. The CDR3 here is CASSSQTGNYGYTF. CDR3 coding DNA: TGTGCCAGCAGCTCCCAGACAGGGAACTATGGCTACACCTTC.

The chain joins TRBV19 to TRBJ1-5, with 8 bases matching TRBD1. The V gene's germline CDR1 is LNHDA and CDR2 SQIVND (reference sequence). Trimming took 3 bases from V and 4 from J; bases not matched to a gene: 11. This CDR3 comprises 17 residues. In nucleotides, the CDR3 is TGTGCCAGTAGTATTCCCCGGGACAGGACAAAAAATCAGCCCCAGCATTTT. It specifies CASSIPRDRTKNQPQHF.